This T cell receptor (beta chain) was identified during a study of neurological immune-mediated disorders. TCRdb re-called the 5' RACE reads with MiXCR, one entry per CDR3 protein. Here the sample spans about 80,000 distinct CDR3 sequences, nearly 6% being singletons. Regarding time point: longitudinal time-point 2. At least ten counts were recorded for this clonotype. Trimming took off 4 bases at V and 10 bases at J, with 16 bases between the two ends. CDR1 DFQATT and CDR2 SNEGSKA come from the germline V gene (reference sequence). The CDR3 is made up of 12 amino acids. This chain uses TRBV20-1 with TRBJ1-1; D perhaps matches TRBD1 (5 bases). The sequenced material came from PBMCs. This TCR came from a woman aged 60-70 years with multiple sclerosis. The CDR3 nucleotides are TGCAGTGCTACTGGCAGGGATTTGGGAGCTTTCTTT. Translated: CSATGRDLGAFF.